The 7 T cell receptor beta chains below come from one sample, sequenced in a study of CD8 T cells in Susac syndrome. Reverse transcription used 0.5 to 1 ug RNA and random hexamers. In TCRdb, the immunoSEQ multiplex PCR reads were re-called with MiXCR into one record per CDR3 protein. The profile shows approximately 150,000 distinct CDR3 sequences, roughly 80% of them singletons. The specimen was CD8+ T cells from PBMCs. The receptors shown here come from a human donor with multiple sclerosis.

This chain joins TRBV3-1 and TRBJ1-3; D might be TRBD1 (6 bases). The CDR3 covers 17 residues. Trimming left V 4 bases short and J 7 bases short, with 23 bases between. The germline V gene encodes CDR1 LGHDT and CDR2 YNNKEL (reference sequence). CDR3 protein: CASSRKTGHALRNTIYF. For the CDR3, the DNA is TGTGCCAGCAGCCGAAAGACGGGACATGCTTTGCGGAACACCATATATTTT.

The chain links TRBV7-2 to TRBJ1-3, with D maybe TRBD1 (5 bases). The V end was cut by 6 bases, the J end by 7 bases, with 16 bases between. Germline values: CDR1 SGHTA, CDR2 FQGNSA. The CDR3 consists of 14 residues. The CDR3 nucleotides read TGTGCCAGCAGGCCTATTGGGGGTCCCAACACCATATATTTT. It translates to CASRPIGGPNTIYF.

V and J are TRBV27 and TRBJ2-3; 9 bases agree with TRBD2. Trimming took 4 bases from V and 1 from J; bases not matched to a gene: 3. Germline loops: CDR1 MNHEY, CDR2 SMNVEV (reference sequence). This CDR3 has 15 amino acids. The CDR3 DNA is TGTGCCAGCAGTTCCTTAGCGGGAGGCACAGATACGCAGTATTTT. This gives the protein CASSSLAGGTDTQYF.

V and J are TRBV4-3 and TRBJ2-3; D unclear. The CDR3 is 16 residues long. The germline V gene encodes CDR1 LGHNA and CDR2 YSLEER. With 2 bases removed from V and 4 bases from J, the gap between germline ends came to 16 bases. The CDR3 loop reads CASSQMGSPAADTQYF. CDR3 in DNA: TGCGCCAGCAGCCAAATGGGTAGCCCCGCGGCAGATACGCAGTATTTT.

The rearrangement joins TRBV4-1 to TRBJ1-3; the D gene is possibly TRBD1 (5 bases). The CDR3 extends over 15 amino acids. V was pared by 2 bases and J by 1 base, with 9 bases between. Germline V gene data show CDR1 as MGHRA and CDR2 as YSYEKL. This CDR3 reads CASSQSRGSGNTIYF. Written as DNA, the CDR3 is TGCGCCAGCAGCCAATCTAGGGGTTCTGGAAACACCATATATTTT.

J is TRBJ2-5 and V is TRBV7-2, with 7 bases that match TRBD2. The CDR3 has 16 residues. Looked up from germline, CDR1 is SGHTA and CDR2 is FQGNSA. The junction had 10 bases not matched to a gene; V was cut back by 1 base and J by 5 bases. CDR3 sequence (DNA): TGTGCCAGCAGCTTAGGAGGCGGGGGAGCATATGAGACCCAGTACTTC. As protein: CASSLGGGGAYETQYF.

About this clonotype itself: A junction end diverges from the germline sequence, so it may reflect a read error. The rearrangement links TRBV5-1 to TRBJ2-1; D is ambiguous. Germline CDR1 is SGHRS and CDR2 is YFSETQ. The CDR3 is made up of 11 amino acids. The CDR3 DNA is TGCGCCGGCAGCTTGACTTATGAGCAGTTCTTC. Amino acid sequence: CAGSLTYEQFF.